This record concerns one TCR beta chain sequence. CD45RO-negative cells were positively selected for CCR7, leaving out terminally differentiated effector memory CD45RA+ cells. All participating donors were Caucasian adults from Nashville, Tennessee. The sample belongs to a study of shared clonotypes between healthy human individuals. Study in general: CD4 naive and memory got three plates each, CD8 naive two, CD8 memory one.

Profiling relied on immunoSEQ multiplex PCR, and the TCRdb table lists in-frame clones only, not all of them. The sample includes millions of clones, more than 85% seen only once; the top ten take around 1.7%. V was shortened by 4 bases and J by 4 bases, with 16 bases between the two germline ends. Germline V gives CDR1 SGHTA, CDR2 FQGTGA. CDR3 size: 16 residues. The origin of this receptor is a man between 18 and 29 years old in good health. Some clones in this sample may be carry-over from other donors' samples. The specimen sequenced was naive CD8+ T cells from PBMCs. The V and J genes are TRBV7-3 and TRBJ2-2; TRBD1 might be the D (6 bases). The CDR3 region is CASSSRRQGSTGELFF. CDR3 sequence (DNA): TGTGCCAGCAGCTCAAGGCGGCAGGGGAGCACCGGGGAGCTGTTTTTT.